This TCR beta chain emerged from a study of T cells in tuberculosis (dated by TCRdb to the late 2010s). With respect to the entire study: In the study, CD1B tetramers and high-throughput TCR immunosequencing were combined to characterize T cells specific for the mycobacterial lipid antigen glucose monomycolate (GMM).

Thawed, overnight-rested PBMC were stained with GMM-loaded CD1B tetramer, a Live/Dead dye and anti-CD3, then sorted on a FACS Aria II. The CD1B tetramers were loaded with C32 glucose monomycolate that had been purified from Rhodococcus equi. Before cryopreservation, the PBMC used for tetramer sorting had been depleted of CD14-expressing monocytes as part of a separate study. About 100,000 tetramer-negative cells were sorted from each donor and analyzed alongside the tetramer-positive cells. GMM-loaded CD1B tetramers were used to sort antigen-specific T cells from four healthy South African adults. Comments on this clone: No base qualities exist here, and no much larger clone lies one base off it.

Study-wide conclusions, independent of this receptor: T cells that bind the CD1B-GMM tetramer with low affinity may not have been captured by the stringent sort gate.

V and J are truncated by 1 base and 7 bases respectively, leaving an intervening sequence of 19 bases. Its CDR3 holds 17 amino acids, cysteine through phenylalanine. Just CDR3 DNA is preserved here, 51 bases in frame from base 1. The germline V gene encodes CDR1 SGHVS and CDR2 FNYEAQ. Because TCR-alpha and TCR-beta chains were sequenced unpaired, no chain pairing information was available. TCR libraries were generated with the immunoSEQ multiplex PCR assay, using TCR-beta and/or TCR-alpha/delta assays for each sample. Amplified TCR libraries were sequenced on the Illumina high-throughput platform. Processing in the source paper ran as follows. Clustering and dimensionality reduction relied on pairwise TCRdist distances among GMM-specific receptors from T cells that were either sorted ex vivo or expanded in vitro. Sequence motifs, defined by gene usage and CDR3 content, were tested for enrichment in tetramer-positive compared with tetramer-negative populations. TCRdb holds this immuneACCESS table with in-frame rearrangements only. Some clones are missing; in checked studies, unresolved V genes explain under half, and the rest has no known cause. V, J and clone size were drawn from that table, and D and trimming were deduced from the DNA. The sample table holds tens of thousands of clones, of which around 90% were seen once. Under 2.5% of the sample is held by the ten biggest clonotypes.

The TCR was taken from an adult woman with latent tuberculosis. Sequencing was performed on CD1b-GMM tetramer-negative cells sorted from PBMCs. This specimen's cell subset or site label, interpreted: T cells not binding CD1B-GMM tetramer, sorted from same donor. The chain is assembled from TRBV7-6 and TRBJ2-2; the D gene is perhaps TRBD1, from 5 matching bases. The CDR3 here reads CASSLGQGRPSHGELFF. Here is the DNA: TGTGCCAGCAGCTTAGGGCAGGGTAGGCCTTCCCACGGGGAGCTGTTTTTT.